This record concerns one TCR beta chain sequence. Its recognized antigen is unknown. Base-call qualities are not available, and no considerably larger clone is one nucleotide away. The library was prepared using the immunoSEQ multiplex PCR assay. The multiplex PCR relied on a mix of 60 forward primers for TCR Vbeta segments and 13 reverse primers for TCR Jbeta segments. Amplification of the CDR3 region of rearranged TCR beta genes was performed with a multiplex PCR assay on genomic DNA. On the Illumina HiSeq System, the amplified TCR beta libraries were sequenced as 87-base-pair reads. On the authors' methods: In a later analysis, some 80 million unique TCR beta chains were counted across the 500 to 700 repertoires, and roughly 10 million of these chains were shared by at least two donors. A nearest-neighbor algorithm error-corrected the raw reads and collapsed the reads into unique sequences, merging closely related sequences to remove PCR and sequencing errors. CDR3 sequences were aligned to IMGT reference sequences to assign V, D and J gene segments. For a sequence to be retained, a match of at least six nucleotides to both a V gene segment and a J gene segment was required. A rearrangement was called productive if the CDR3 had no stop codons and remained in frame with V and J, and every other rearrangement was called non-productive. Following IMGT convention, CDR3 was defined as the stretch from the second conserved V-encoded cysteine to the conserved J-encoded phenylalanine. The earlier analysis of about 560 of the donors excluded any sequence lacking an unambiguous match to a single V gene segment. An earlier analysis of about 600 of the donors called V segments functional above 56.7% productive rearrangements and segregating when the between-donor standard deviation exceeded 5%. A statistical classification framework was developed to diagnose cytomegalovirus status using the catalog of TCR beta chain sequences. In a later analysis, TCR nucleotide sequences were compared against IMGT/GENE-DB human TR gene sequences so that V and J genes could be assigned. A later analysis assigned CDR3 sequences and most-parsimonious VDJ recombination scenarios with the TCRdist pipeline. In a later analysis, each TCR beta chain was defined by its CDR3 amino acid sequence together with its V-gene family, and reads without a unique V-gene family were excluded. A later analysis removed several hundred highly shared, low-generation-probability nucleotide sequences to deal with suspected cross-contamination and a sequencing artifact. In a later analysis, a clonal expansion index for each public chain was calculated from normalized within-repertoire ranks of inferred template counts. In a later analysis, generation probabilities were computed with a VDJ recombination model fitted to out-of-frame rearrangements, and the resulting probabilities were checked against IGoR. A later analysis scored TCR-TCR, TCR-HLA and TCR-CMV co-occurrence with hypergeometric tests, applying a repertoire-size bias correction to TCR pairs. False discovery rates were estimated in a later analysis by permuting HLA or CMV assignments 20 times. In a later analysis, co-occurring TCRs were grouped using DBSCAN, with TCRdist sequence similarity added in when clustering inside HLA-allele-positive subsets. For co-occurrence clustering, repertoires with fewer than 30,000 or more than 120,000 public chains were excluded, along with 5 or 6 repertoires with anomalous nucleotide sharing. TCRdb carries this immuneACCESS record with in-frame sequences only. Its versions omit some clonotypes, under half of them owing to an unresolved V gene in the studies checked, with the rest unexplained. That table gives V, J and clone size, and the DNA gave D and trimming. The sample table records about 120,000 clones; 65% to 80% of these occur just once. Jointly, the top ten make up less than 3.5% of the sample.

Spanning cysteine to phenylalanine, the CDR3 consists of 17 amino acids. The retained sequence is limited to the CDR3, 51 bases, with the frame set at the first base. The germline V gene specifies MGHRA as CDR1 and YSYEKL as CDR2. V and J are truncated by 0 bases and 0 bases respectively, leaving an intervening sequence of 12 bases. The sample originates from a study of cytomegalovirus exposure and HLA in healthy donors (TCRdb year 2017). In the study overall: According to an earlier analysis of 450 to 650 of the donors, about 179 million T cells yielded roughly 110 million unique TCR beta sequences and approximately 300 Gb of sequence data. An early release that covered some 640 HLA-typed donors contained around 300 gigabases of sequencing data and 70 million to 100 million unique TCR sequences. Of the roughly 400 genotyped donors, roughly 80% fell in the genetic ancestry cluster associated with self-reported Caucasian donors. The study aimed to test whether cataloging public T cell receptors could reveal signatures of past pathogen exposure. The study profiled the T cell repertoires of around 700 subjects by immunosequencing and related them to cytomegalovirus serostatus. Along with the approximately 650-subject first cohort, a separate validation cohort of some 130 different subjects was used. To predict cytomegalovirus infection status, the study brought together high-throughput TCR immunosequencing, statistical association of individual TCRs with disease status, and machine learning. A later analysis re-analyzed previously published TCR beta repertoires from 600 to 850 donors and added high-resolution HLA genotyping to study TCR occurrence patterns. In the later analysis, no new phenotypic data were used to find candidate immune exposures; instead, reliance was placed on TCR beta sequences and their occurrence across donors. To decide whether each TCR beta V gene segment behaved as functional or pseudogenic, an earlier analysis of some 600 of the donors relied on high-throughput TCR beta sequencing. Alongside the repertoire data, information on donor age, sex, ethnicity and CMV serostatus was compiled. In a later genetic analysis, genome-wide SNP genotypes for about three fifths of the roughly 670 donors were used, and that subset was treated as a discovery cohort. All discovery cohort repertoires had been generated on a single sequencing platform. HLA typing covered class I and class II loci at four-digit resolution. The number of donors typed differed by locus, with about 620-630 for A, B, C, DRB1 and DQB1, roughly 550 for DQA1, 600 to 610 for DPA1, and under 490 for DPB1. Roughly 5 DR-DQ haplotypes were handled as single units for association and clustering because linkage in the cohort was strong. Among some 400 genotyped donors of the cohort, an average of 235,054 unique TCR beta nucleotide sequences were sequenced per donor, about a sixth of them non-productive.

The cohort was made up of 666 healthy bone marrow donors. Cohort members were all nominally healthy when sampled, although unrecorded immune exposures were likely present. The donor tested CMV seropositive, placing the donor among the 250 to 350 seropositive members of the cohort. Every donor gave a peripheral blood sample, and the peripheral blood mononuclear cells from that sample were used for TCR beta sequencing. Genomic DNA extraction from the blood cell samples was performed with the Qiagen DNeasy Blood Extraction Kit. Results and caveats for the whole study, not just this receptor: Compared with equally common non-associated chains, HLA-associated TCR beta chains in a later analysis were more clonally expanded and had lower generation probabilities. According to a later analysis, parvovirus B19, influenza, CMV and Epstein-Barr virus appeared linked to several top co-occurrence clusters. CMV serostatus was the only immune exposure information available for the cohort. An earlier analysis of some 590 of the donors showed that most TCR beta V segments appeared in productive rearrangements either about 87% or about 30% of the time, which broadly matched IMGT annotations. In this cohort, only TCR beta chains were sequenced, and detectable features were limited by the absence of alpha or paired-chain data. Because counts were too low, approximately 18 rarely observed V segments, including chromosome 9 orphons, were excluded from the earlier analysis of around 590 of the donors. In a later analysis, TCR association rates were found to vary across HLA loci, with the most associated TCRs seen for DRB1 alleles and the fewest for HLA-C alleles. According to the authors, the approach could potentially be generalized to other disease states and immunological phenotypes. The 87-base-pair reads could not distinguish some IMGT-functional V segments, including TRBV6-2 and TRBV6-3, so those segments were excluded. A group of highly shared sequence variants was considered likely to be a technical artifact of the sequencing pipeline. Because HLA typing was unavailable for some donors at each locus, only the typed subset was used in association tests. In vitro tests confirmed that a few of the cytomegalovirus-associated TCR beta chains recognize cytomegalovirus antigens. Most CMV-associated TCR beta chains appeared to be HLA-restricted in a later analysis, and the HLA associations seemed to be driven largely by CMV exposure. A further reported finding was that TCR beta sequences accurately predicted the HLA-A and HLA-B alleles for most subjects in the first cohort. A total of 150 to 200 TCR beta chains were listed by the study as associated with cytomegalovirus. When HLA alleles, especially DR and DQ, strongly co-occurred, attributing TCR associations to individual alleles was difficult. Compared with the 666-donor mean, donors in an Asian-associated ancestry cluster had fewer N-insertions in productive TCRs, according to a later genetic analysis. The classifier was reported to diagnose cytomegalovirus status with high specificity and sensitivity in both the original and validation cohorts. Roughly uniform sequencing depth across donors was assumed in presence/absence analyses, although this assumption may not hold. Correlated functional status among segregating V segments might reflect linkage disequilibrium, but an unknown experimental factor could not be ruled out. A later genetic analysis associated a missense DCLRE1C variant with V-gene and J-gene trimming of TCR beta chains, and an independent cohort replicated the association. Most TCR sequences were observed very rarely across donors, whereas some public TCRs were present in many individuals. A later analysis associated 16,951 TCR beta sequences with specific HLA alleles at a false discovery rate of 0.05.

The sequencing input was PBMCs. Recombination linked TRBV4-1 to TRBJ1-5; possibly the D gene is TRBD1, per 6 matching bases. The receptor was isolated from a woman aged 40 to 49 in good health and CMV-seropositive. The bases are TGCGCCAGCAGCCAAGATTCGACAGGCGCTAGCAATCAGCCCCAGCATTTT. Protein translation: CASSQDSTGASNQPQHF.